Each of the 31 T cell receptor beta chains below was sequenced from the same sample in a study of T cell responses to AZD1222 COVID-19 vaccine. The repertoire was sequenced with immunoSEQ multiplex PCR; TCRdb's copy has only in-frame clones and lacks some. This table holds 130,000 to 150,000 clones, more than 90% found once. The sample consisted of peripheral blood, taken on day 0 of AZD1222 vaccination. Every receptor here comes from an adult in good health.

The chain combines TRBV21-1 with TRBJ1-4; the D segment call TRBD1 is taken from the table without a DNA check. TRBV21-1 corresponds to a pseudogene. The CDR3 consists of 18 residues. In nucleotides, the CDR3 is TGTGCCAGCAGCAGGCCGACAGGGGGGAGGTGGGATAATGAAAAACTGTTTTTT. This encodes CASSRPTGGRWDNEKLFF.

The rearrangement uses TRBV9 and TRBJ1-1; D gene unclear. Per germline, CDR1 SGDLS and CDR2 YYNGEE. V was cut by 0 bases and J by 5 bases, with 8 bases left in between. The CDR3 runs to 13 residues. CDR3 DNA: TGTGCCAGCAGCGTAGCTGAGGGAACTGAAGCTTTCTTT. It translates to CASSVAEGTEAFF.

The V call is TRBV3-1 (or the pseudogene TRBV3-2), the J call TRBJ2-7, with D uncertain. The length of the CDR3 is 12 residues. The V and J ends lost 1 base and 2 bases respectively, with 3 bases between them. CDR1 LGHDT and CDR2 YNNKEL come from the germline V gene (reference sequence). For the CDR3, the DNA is TGTGCCAGCAGCCAAGGTGCCTACGAGCAGTACTTC. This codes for CASSQGAYEQYF.

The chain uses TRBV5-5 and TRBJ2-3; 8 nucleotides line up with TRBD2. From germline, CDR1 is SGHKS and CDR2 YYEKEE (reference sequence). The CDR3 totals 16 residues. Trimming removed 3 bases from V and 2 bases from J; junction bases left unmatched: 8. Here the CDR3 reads CASSSRTSRYTDTQYF. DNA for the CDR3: TGTGCCAGCAGCTCAAGGACTAGCCGATACACAGATACGCAGTATTTT.

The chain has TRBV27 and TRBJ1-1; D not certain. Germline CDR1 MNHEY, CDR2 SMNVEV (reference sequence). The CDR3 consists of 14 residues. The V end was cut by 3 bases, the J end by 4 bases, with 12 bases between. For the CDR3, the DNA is TGTGCCAGCAGTTTCGCCGTTGGAAGCACTGAAGCTTTCTTT. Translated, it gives CASSFAVGSTEAFF.

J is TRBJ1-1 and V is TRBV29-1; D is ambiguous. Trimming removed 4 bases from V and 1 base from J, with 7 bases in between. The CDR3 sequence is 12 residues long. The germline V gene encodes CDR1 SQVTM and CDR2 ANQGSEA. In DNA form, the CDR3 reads TGCAGCGTTGGACAAGAGAACACTGAAGCTTTCTTT. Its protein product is CSVGQENTEAFF.

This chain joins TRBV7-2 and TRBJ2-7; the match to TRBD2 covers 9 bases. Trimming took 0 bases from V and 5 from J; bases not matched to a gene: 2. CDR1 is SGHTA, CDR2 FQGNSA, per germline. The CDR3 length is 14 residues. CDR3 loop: CASSLAGLAHEQYF. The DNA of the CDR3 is TGTGCCAGCAGCTTAGCGGGACTAGCCCACGAGCAGTACTTC.

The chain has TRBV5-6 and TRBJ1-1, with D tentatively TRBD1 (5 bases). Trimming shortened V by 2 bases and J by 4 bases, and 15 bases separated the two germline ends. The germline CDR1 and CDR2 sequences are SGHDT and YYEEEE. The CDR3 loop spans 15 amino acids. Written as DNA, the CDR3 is TGTGCCAGCAGCTTCGGTCCGGGGGAAAGCACTGAAGCTTTCTTT. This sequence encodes CASSFGPGESTEAFF.

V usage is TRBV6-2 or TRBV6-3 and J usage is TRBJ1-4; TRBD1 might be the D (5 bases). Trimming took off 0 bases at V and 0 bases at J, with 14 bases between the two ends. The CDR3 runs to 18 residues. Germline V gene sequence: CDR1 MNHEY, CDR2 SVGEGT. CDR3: CASSYSRRQGATNEKLFF. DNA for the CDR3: TGTGCCAGCAGTTACTCGAGACGTCAGGGAGCAACTAATGAAAAACTGTTTTTT.

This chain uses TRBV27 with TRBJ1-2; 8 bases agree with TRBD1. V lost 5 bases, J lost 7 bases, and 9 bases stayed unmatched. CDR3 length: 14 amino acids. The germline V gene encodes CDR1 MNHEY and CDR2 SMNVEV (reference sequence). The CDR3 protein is CASSKRTGGGGYTF. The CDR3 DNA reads TGTGCCAGCAGTAAAAGAACAGGGGGAGGTGGCTACACCTTC.

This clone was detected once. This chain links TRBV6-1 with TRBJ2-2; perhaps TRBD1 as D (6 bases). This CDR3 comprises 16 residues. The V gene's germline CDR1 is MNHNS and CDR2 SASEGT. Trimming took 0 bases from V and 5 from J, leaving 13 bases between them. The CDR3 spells CASSEARTVPTGELFF. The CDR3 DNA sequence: TGTGCCAGCAGTGAAGCCCGGACAGTCCCTACCGGGGAGCTGTTTTTT.

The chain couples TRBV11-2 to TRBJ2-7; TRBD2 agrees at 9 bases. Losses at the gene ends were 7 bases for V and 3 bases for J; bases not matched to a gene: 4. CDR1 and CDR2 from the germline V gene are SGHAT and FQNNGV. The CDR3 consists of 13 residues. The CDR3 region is CASNAAGGYEQYF. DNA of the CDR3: TGTGCCAGCAACGCAGCGGGAGGCTACGAGCAGTACTTC.

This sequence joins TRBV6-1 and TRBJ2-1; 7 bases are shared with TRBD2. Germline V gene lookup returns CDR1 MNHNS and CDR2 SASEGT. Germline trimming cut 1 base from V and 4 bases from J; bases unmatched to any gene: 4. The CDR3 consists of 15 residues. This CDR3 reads CASSEGSSGYNEQFF. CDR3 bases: TGTGCCAGCAGTGAAGGTTCTAGCGGATACAATGAGCAGTTCTTC.

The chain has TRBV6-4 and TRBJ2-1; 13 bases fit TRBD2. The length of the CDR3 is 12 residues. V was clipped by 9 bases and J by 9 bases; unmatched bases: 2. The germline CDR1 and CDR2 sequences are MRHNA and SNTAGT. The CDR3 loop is CARGTSGIEQFF. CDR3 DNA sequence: TGTGCCAGGGGGACTAGCGGGATTGAGCAGTTCTTC.

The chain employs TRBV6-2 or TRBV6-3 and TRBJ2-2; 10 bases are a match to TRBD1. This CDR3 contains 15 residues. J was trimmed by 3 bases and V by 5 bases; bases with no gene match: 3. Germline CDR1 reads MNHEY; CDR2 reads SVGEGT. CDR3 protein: CASSTGTGDTGELFF. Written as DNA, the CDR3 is TGTGCCAGCAGTACCGGGACAGGGGACACCGGGGAGCTGTTTTTT.

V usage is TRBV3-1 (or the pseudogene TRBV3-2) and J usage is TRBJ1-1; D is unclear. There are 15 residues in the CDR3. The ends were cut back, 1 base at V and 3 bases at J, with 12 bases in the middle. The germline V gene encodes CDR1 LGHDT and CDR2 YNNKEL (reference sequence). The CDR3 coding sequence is TGTGCCAGCAGCCAAGTGGGTCCTGGGGACACTGAAGCTTTCTTT. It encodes CASSQVGPGDTEAFF.

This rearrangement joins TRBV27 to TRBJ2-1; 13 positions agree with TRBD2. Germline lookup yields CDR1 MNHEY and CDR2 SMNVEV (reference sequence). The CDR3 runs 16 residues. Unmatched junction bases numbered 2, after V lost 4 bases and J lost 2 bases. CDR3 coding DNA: TGTGCCAGCAGTTCGGGACTAGCGGGAACCTACAATGAGCAGTTCTTC. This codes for CASSSGLAGTYNEQFF.

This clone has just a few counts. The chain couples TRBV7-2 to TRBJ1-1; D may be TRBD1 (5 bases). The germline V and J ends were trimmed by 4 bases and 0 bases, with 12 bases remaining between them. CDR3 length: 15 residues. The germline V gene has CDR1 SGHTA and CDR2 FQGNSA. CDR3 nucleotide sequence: TGTGCCAGCAGCTCTATGACAGTCCTGAACACTGAAGCTTTCTTT. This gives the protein CASSSMTVLNTEAFF.

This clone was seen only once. CDR3 region: CASSLALDLRYTF. CDR3 DNA: TGCGCCAGCAGCTTGGCCCTGGATTTGCGCTACACCTTC. The chain employs TRBV5-1 and TRBJ1-2; D uncertain. CDR3 length equals 13 residues. V was clipped by 0 bases and J by 9 bases, with 12 bases between them. The germline CDR1 and CDR2 sequences are SGHRS and YFSETQ. Full variable domain (missing parts from reference TRBV5-1 and TRBJ1-2): KAGVTQTPRYLIKTRGQQVTLSCSPISGHRSVSWYQQTPGQGLQFLFEYFSETQRNKGNFPGRFSGRQFSNSRSEMNVSTLELGDSALYLCASSLALDLRYTFGSGTRLTVV.

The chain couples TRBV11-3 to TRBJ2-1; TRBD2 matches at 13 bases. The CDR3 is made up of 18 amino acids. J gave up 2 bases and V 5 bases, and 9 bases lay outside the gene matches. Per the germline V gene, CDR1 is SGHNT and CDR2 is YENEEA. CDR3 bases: TGTGCCAGCAGCGGAACTAGCGGGAGGGTCAGAACCTACAATGAGCAGTTCTTC. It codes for CASSGTSGRVRTYNEQFF.

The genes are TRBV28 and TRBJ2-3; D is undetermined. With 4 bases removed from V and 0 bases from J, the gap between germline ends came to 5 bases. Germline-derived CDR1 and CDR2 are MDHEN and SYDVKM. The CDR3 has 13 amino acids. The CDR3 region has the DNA TGTGCCAGCAGTTCCCCTAGCACAGATACGCAGTATTTT. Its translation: CASSSPSTDTQYF.

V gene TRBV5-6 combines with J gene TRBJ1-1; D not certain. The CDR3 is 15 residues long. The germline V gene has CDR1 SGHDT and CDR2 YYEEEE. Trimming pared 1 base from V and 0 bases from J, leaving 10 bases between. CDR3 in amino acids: CASSLMSGMNTEAFF. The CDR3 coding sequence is TGTGCCAGCAGCTTGATGAGCGGGATGAACACTGAAGCTTTCTTT.

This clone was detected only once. CDR3 residues: CASSTNLEGGGMSYNEQFF. For the CDR3, the DNA is TGTGCCAGTAGTACGAACCTCGAAGGGGGGGGGATGTCCTACAATGAGCAGTTCTTC. V usage is TRBV19 and J usage is TRBJ2-1; weak D call: TRBD2 (7 bases). Germline CDR1 LNHDA, CDR2 SQIVND (reference sequence). This CDR3 contains 19 residues. The V end lost 4 bases, the J end lost 1 base, and 23 bases lay between the germline ends.

CDR3 nucleotide sequence: TGTGCCAGCAGCTTAAAACTAGCCGGCCCAGATACGCAGTATTTT. It translates to CASSLKLAGPDTQYF. The genes are TRBV11-3 and TRBJ2-3, with D tentatively TRBD2 (6 bases). Trimming removed 2 bases at V and 4 bases at J, with 13 bases between. Per the germline V gene, CDR1 is SGHNT and CDR2 is YENEEA. The CDR3 has 15 residues.

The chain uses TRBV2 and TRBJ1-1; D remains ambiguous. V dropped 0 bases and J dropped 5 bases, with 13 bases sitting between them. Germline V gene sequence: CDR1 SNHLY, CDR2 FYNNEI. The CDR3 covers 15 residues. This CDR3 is CASSEARAPGTEAFF. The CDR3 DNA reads TGTGCCAGCAGTGAAGCCCGGGCCCCGGGGACTGAAGCTTTCTTT.

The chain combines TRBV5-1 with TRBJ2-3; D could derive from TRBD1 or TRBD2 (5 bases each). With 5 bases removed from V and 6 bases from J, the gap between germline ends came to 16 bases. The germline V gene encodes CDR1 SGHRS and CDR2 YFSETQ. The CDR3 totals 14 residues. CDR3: CASSEGPASDTQYF. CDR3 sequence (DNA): TGCGCCAGCAGTGAGGGACCGGCCTCCGATACGCAGTATTTT.

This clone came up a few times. CDR3 DNA sequence: TGCGCCAGCAGCTCGGGACAGGGCGGAGAGACCCAGTACTTC. It codes for CASSSGQGGETQYF. The gene calls are TRBV5-1 and TRBJ2-5; 9 bases are a match to TRBD1. The germline CDR1 and CDR2 sequences are SGHRS and YFSETQ. The CDR3 is 14 amino acids. V trimming: 3 bases; J trimming: 4 bases; junction bases outside the gene matches: 4. Looking up the rest from reference TRBV5-1 and TRBJ2-5 gives the full variable domain: KAGVTQTPRYLIKTRGQQVTLSCSPISGHRSVSWYQQTPGQGLQFLFEYFSETQRNKGNFPGRFSGRQFSNSRSEMNVSTLELGDSALYLCASSSGQGGETQYFGPGTRLLVL.

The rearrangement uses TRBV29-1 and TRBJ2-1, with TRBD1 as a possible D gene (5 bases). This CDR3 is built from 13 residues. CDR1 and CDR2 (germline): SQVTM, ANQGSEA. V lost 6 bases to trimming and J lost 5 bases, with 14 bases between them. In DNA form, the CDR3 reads TGCAGCGTAAGACAGATCGGAAACAATGAGCAGTTCTTC. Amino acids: CSVRQIGNNEQFF.

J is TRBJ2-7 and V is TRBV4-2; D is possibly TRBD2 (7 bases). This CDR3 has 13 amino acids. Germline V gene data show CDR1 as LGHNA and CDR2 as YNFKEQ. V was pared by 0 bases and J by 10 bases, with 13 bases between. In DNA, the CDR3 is TGTGCCAGCAGCCAAGAGGGGGCGGGAGTTCAGTACTTC. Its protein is CASSQEGAGVQYF.

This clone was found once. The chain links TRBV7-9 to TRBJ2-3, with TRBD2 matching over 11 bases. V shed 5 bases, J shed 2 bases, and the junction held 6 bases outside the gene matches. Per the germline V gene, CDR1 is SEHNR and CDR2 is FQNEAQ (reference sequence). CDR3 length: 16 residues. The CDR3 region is CASSELAGAITDTQYF. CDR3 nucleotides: TGTGCCAGCAGCGAACTAGCGGGAGCAATCACAGATACGCAGTATTTT.

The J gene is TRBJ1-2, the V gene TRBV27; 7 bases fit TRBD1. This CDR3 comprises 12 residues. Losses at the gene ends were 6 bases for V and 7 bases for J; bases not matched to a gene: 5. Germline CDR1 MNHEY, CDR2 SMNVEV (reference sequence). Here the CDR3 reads CASRTGAGGYTF. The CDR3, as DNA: TGTGCCAGCAGAACAGGGGCGGGTGGCTACACCTTC.